This T cell receptor (beta chain) is drawn from a study of regulatory T cells in long-lasting Graves disease. Study as a whole: Graves' patients, newly diagnosed, had taken antithyroid drugs under 3 months.

Through Arm-PCR of CDR3 regions and iRepertoire HTBI primers, TCR beta libraries were built. In the authors' methods: From all samples, identification returned 14 TRBJ and about 60 TRBV segments. TCRdb re-called the multiplex PCR reads through MiXCR, storing one row per CDR3 protein. Here the V and J calls rest on TCRdb's processing, not on the authors' analysis. The sample carries a few hundred thousand distinct CDR3 sequences, over 9.5% recorded once. Germline CDR1 is SGHTA and CDR2 is FQGNSA. Trimming left V 3 bases short and J 7 bases short, with 18 bases between. The CDR3 length is 15 residues. Time point denoted: newly diagnosed GD, antithyroid drugs for less than 3 months. PBMC-derived RNA was used for the TCR library. This clonotype has at least ten counts. Another study also made use of these data, one on T cells in Graves' hyperthyroidism and ophthalmopathy. Per that paper: The definition of stable Graves' hyperthyroidism was no ophthalmopathy progression within 18 months. By a 13 V-J model, ophthalmopathy was set apart from stable hyperthyroidism.

The sequences come from peripheral blood mononuclear cells (PBMCs), collected at new diagnosis, from a patient treated with antithyroid drugs. This TCR was sampled from a woman under 30 with Graves disease. The chain couples TRBV7-2 to TRBJ1-1; possibly TRBD1 for D (6 bases). In nucleotides, the CDR3 is TGTGCCAGCAGCTTGGGGGGGCGCGGGTTTAATGAAGCTTTCTTT. Its translation: CASSLGGRGFNEAFF.